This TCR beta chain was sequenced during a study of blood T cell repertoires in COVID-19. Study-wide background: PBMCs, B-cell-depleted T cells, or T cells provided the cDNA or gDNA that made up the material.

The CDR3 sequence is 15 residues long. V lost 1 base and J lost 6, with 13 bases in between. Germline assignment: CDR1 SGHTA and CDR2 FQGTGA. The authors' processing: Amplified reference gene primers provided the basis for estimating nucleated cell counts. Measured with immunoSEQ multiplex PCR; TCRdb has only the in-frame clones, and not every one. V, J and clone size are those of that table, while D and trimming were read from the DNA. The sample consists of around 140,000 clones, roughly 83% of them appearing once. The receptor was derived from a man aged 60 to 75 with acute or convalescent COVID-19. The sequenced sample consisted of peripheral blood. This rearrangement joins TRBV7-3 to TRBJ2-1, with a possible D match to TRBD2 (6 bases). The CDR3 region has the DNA TGTGCCAGCAGCTTAAAAGGCCGGGGGATCAATGAGCAGTTCTTC. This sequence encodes CASSLKGRGINEQFF.